These 14 T cell receptor beta chains came from one sample sequenced in a study of blood T cell repertoires in COVID-19. Only in-frame clones appear in the TCRdb table, and some are missing; sequencing was by immunoSEQ multiplex PCR. The data contain more than 110,000 clones, around nine tenths of them seen just once; the ten biggest clones take up 10% to 13%. Sequenced sample: peripheral blood. These receptors were collected from a man aged 50-60 years with active or convalescent COVID-19.

The rearrangement uses TRBV6-5 and TRBJ1-6; D perhaps matches TRBD1 (5 bases). V was cut by 6 bases and J by 6 bases, with 9 bases left in between. The CDR3 totals 13 residues. In germline, CDR1 is MNHEY, CDR2 SVGAGI. The CDR3 nucleotides read TGTGCCAGCAGGGGGGGAGGTAATTCACCCCTCCACTTT. Its protein is CASRGGGNSPLHF.

This chain connects TRBV5-4 to TRBJ2-1; a weak D match, TRBD2 (6 bases). Looked up from germline, CDR1 is SGHNT and CDR2 is YYREEE (reference sequence). This CDR3 is built from 15 residues. Trimming took off 1 base at V and 0 bases at J, with 8 bases between the two ends. In DNA form, the CDR3 reads TGTGCCAGCAGCTTGTCTAGCGACTCCTACAATGAGCAGTTCTTC. Translated, it gives CASSLSSDSYNEQFF.

V gene TRBV2 combines with J gene TRBJ2-5; no reliable D call. CDR3 length: 13 residues. Germline loops: CDR1 SNHLY, CDR2 FYNNEI. The V end lost 7 bases, the J end lost 2 bases, and 11 bases lay between the germline ends. The CDR3 DNA sequence: TGTGCCAGCACTTCCGGGTTACAAGAGACCCAGTACTTC. This sequence encodes CASTSGLQETQYF.

As concerns this clone: A read error may produce the germline difference seen at one junction end. The chain is built from TRBV24-1 and TRBJ2-6, with D possibly matching TRBD1 (7 bases). The CDR3 totals 14 residues. Germline V gene data show CDR1 as KGHDR and CDR2 as SFDVKD. The CDR3 nucleotides read TGTGCCACCAGTGATTTCCAGGGGGGCAACGTCCTGACTTTC. Its translation: CATSDFQGGNVLTF.

The V call is TRBV28, the J call TRBJ1-2; the match to TRBD1 covers 8 bases. The CDR3 runs to 13 residues. With 6 bases clipped from V and 8 bases from J, the junction kept 8 bases outside the gene matches. CDR1 and CDR2 from the germline V gene are MDHEN and SYDVKM. The CDR3 loop reads CASRRTGFGGYTF. CDR3 sequence (DNA): TGTGCCAGCAGACGGACAGGGTTTGGGGGCTACACCTTC.

The V gene is TRBV7-3, the J gene TRBJ2-3; 9 bases fit TRBD2. J was trimmed by 2 bases and V by 7 bases; bases with no gene match: 4. The CDR3 loop spans 14 amino acids. CDR1 and CDR2 from the germline V gene are SGHTA and FQGTGA. The chain's CDR3 is CASTAGGPTDTQYF. The DNA of the CDR3 is TGTGCCAGCACCGCGGGAGGGCCCACAGATACGCAGTATTTT.

The J gene is TRBJ2-7, the V gene TRBV5-5; no clear D gene. The germline V gene encodes CDR1 SGHKS and CDR2 YYEKEE (reference sequence). This CDR3 contains 15 residues. Trimming took off 0 bases at V and 2 bases at J, with 12 bases between the two ends. CDR3 amino acids: CASSLGRFRAYEQYF. In DNA, the CDR3 is TGTGCCAGCAGCTTGGGTAGATTCCGGGCCTACGAGCAGTACTTC. The whole variable domain, remainder taken from reference TRBV5-5 and TRBJ2-7, is DAGVTQSPTHLIKTRGQQVTLRCSPISGHKSVSWYQQVLGQGPQFIFQYYEKEERGRGNFPDRFSARQFPNYSSELNVNALLLGDSALYLCASSLGRFRAYEQYFGPGTRLTVT.

This clone has a handful of counts. The V and J genes are TRBV5-6 and TRBJ2-7; 8 bases fit TRBD2. Germline assignment: CDR1 SGHDT and CDR2 YYEEEE. J lost 3 bases, V lost 3 bases, and 5 bases had no gene match. This CDR3 comprises 14 residues. The CDR3 DNA reads as TGTGCCAGCAGCTCACTAGCGGAGAGCTACGAGCAGTACTTC. Its protein product is CASSSLAESYEQYF.

This chain joins TRBV11-2 and TRBJ2-5; the D gene is possibly TRBD2 (5 bases). Looked up from germline, CDR1 is SGHAT and CDR2 is FQNNGV. This CDR3 contains 14 residues. The V and J ends lost 1 base and 3 bases respectively, with 9 bases between them. For the CDR3, the DNA is TGTGCCAGCAGCTTAGGGGAGTTTAAAGAGACCCAGTACTTC. It encodes CASSLGEFKETQYF.

CDR3 sequence: CATYLGTGGGYGYTF. The CDR3 DNA reads TGTGCCACGTACCTGGGGACAGGGGGCGGCTATGGCTACACCTTC. J is TRBJ1-2 and V is TRBV10-3; 12 bases are shared with TRBD1. CDR3 size: 15 residues. Germline CDR1 is ENHRY and CDR2 is SYGVKD. The trim removed 10 bases at V and 4 bases at J, leaving 10 bases unmatched.

The rearrangement uses TRBV7-9 and TRBJ2-3; a weak D match, TRBD2 (6 bases). CDR1 is SEHNR and CDR2 is FQNEAQ in the germline V gene (reference sequence). There are 14 residues in the CDR3. The V end was cut by 1 base, the J end by 4 bases, with 9 bases between. The CDR3 DNA is TGTGCCAGCAGCTTAGGGGGGACTTCAGATACGCAGTATTTT. Amino acids: CASSLGGTSDTQYF.

The rearrangement joins TRBV15 to TRBJ2-7; 9 bases are shared with TRBD1. The CDR3 is made up of 18 amino acids. The V and J ends lost 0 bases and 0 bases, in that order; junction bases with no gene match: 9. CDR1 LNHNV and CDR2 YYDKDF come from the germline V gene (reference sequence). Written as DNA, the CDR3 is TGTGCCACCAGCAGAGAGAGACAGGGGGATCGCCTCTCCTACGAGCAGTACTTC. The encoded protein is CATSRERQGDRLSYEQYF.

The chain recombines TRBV24-1 with TRBJ1-5, with D maybe TRBD1 (6 bases). This CDR3 has 14 residues. CDR1 and CDR2 (germline): KGHDR, SFDVKD. Trimming took off 9 bases at V and 5 bases at J, with 16 bases between the two ends. CDR3 nucleotide sequence: TGTGCCACCGGGTTGGGGACATCCTATCAGCCCCAGCATTTT. The encoded protein is CATGLGTSYQPQHF.

The J gene is TRBJ1-3, the V gene TRBV28; D is perhaps TRBD1 (5 bases). Germline-derived CDR1 and CDR2 are MDHEN and SYDVKM. V was clipped by 2 bases and J by 1 base, with 18 bases between them. CDR3 length equals 18 residues. As DNA, the CDR3 is TGTGCCAGCAGTTTAATTTTGGGGGACTCCTCTTCTGGAAACACCATATATTTT. Protein product: CASSLILGDSSSGNTIYF.